This T cell receptor (beta chain) was sequenced in a study of post-analysis software for immune sequencing data. Study in general: Courses of disease covered relapsing-remitting, secondary progressive and progressive-relapsing multiple sclerosis.

Broader study findings: Comparison of patients with controls showed roughly five TRBV segments more frequent in patients, TRBV5-6, TRBV5-1 and TRBV20-1 among them. Clustering by F measure revealed strong co-clustering among samples prepared together in one batch. Comparison with controls showed significantly lower normalized Chao1 diversity in multiple sclerosis patients.

Turning to this clonotype: What it recognizes is unknown. The junction shows a germline mismatch at one end, possibly a read error.

The CDR3 covers 15 residues. Germline V lookup: CDR1 MNHEY, CDR2 SVGEGT. Prepared TCR beta cDNA libraries contained unique molecular identifiers. Yield was approximately 500,000 cDNA molecules from about 0.94 to 9.7 million T cells. TCRdb analysed the PCR reads with MiXCR anew, one entry per CDR3 protein. The data show roughly 400,000 distinct CDR3 sequences, about 40% seen once. The TCR was taken from a girl aged 2 to 10 with multiple sclerosis. The sequenced sample was blood. The J gene is TRBJ1-4, the V gene TRBV6-2 or TRBV6-3; 7 nucleotides agree with TRBD1. The CDR3 region has the DNA TGCGCCAGCAGCGACCGGGACAGACTTAATGAAAAACTGTTTTTT. Its protein product is CASSDRDRLNEKLFF.